The 25 T cell receptor beta chains given below trace back to one sample, sequenced in a study of neurological immune-mediated disorders. Each CDR3 protein gets one entry after TCRdb re-called the 5' RACE reads with MiXCR. The sample lists 50,000 to 60,000 distinct CDR3 sequences, less than 2.5% occurring once. What was sequenced was PBMCs. All receptors derive from a man aged 50 or older with multiple sclerosis.

This clonotype was seen many times. The gene calls are TRBV7-2 and TRBJ2-1; 9 bases are shared with TRBD1. J lost 4 bases, V lost 5 bases, and 6 bases had no gene match. Germline V gene lookup returns CDR1 SGHTA and CDR2 FQGNSA. The CDR3 runs 15 residues. The CDR3 protein is CASSARDREYNEQFF. In DNA, the CDR3 is TGTGCCAGCAGCGCCCGGGACAGGGAGTACAATGAGCAGTTCTTC.

There are many counts of this clonotype. The V and J genes are TRBV12-3 or TRBV12-4 and TRBJ2-7; possibly TRBD2 for D (5 bases). CDR3 size: 16 residues. V lost 3 bases and J 6 bases, leaving 21 bases between the germline ends. Written as DNA, the CDR3 is TGTGCCAGCAGTTTCCGCCGATCGGGGTCTGCTGGCGAGCAGTACTTC. Translation: CASSFRRSGSAGEQYF.

V gene TRBV25-1 combines with J gene TRBJ2-3, with 8 bases aligning to TRBD2. The junction had 6 bases not matched to a gene; V was cut back by 4 bases and J by 6 bases. This CDR3 region has 14 residues. Germline loops: CDR1 MGHDK, CDR2 SYGVNS. The CDR3 DNA is TGTGCCAGCAGTGGTCGGGGGGGTGTGGATACGCAGTATTTT. It codes for CASSGRGGVDTQYF.

This clonotype was counted many times. The chain is built from TRBV5-1 and TRBJ2-2; no firm D call. Germline V gene data show CDR1 as SGHRS and CDR2 as YFSETQ. V lost 0 bases and J lost 5, with 8 bases in between. This CDR3 has 14 residues. CDR3 DNA sequence: TGCGCCAGCAGCTTGGGATCGAGGACCGGGGAGCTGTTTTTT. Translating gives CASSLGSRTGELFF.

At least ten counts were recorded for this clonotype. The V call is TRBV3-1, the J call TRBJ1-3; D may be TRBD1 (5 bases). Trimming stripped 2 bases from V and 0 bases from J, with 14 bases between. In germline, CDR1 is LGHDT, CDR2 YNNKEL (reference sequence). CDR3 length: 17 amino acids. Written as DNA, the CDR3 is TGTGCCAGCAGCCAATTTAAGAGGGGCTCCTCTGGAAACACCATATATTTT. It specifies CASSQFKRGSSGNTIYF.

This clonotype occurred many times. The chain recombines TRBV7-6 with TRBJ2-6, with D uncertain. This CDR3 is 15 amino acids long. CDR1 is SGHVS, CDR2 FNYEAQ, per germline. V was clipped by 1 base and J by 2 bases, with 6 bases between them. DNA of the CDR3: TGTGCCAGCAGCTTAGGTCCGGCTGGGGCCAACGTCCTGACTTTC. The encoded protein is CASSLGPAGANVLTF. Combining the CDR3 with reference TRBV7-6 and TRBJ2-6 gives the whole variable domain GAGVSQSPRYKVTKRGQDVALRCDPISGHVSLYWYRQALGQGPEFLTYFNYEAQQDKSGLPNDRFSAERPEGSISTLTIQRTEQRDSAMYRCASSLGPAGANVLTFGAGSRLTVL.

This clonotype was counted many times. V is TRBV12-3 or TRBV12-4 and J is TRBJ2-2; the D gene is possibly TRBD1 (5 bases). V was shortened by 6 bases and J by 4 bases, with 12 bases between the two germline ends. This CDR3 has 14 amino acids. The DNA of the CDR3 is TGTGCCAGCAGGGTGGGGCTCGGCACCGGGGAGCTGTTTTTT. This encodes CASRVGLGTGELFF.

This clonotype was picked up many times. The chain is built from TRBV20-1 and TRBJ1-5; D gene unclear. Germline V gene sequence: CDR1 DFQATT, CDR2 SNEGSKA (reference sequence). Trimming stripped 1 base from V and 3 bases from J, with 10 bases between. The CDR3 length is 14 residues. This CDR3 reads CSARGGSINQPQHF. In DNA, the CDR3 is TGCAGTGCTAGAGGCGGGTCAATCAATCAGCCCCAGCATTTT.

This clonotype was observed at least ten times. The chain has TRBV4-2 and TRBJ2-3, with 7 nucleotides matching TRBD2. The CDR3 runs to 18 residues. Germline CDR1 LGHNA, CDR2 YNFKEQ. Germline trimming cut 0 bases from V and 6 bases from J; bases unmatched to any gene: 15. The CDR3 sequence: CASSQDFPGLGGSDTQYF. CDR3 DNA sequence: TGTGCCAGCAGCCAAGATTTCCCGGGTCTGGGGGGGTCTGATACGCAGTATTTT.

Ten or more counts support this clonotype. The chain recombines TRBV5-1 with TRBJ2-2, with 11 nucleotides matching TRBD2. This CDR3 spans 15 amino acids. Germline loops: CDR1 SGHRS, CDR2 YFSETQ. Unmatched junction bases numbered 3, after V lost 4 bases and J lost 4 bases. CDR3 coding DNA: TGCGCCAGCAGCCCCGGACTAGCGGGCACCGGGGAGCTGTTTTTT. Translated, it gives CASSPGLAGTGELFF.

This clonotype appeared many times. V is TRBV5-6 and J is TRBJ2-5; D unclear. V lost 0 bases and J 5 bases, leaving 11 bases between the germline ends. This CDR3 has 14 amino acids. Germline-derived CDR1 and CDR2 are SGHDT and YYEEEE. The CDR3 region is CASSLGQAKETQYF. DNA for the CDR3: TGTGCCAGCAGCTTGGGACAAGCTAAGGAGACCCAGTACTTC.

This clonotype was seen ten or more times. V and J are TRBV7-2 and TRBJ1-1; TRBD1 matches 7 bases. The CDR3 runs to 13 residues. The germline CDR1 and CDR2 sequences are SGHTA and FQGNSA. V dropped 2 bases and J dropped 7; count of bases not matched to a gene: 4. The CDR3 nucleotides read TGTGCCAGCAGCTTATTTCGGGACAGTGAAGCTTTCTTT. As protein: CASSLFRDSEAFF.

This clonotype appeared many times. The V and J genes are TRBV6-1 and TRBJ2-7; the D gene could be TRBD1 or TRBD2 (5 bases each). Germline lookup yields CDR1 MNHNS and CDR2 SASEGT. The ends were cut back, 1 base at V and 0 bases at J, with 10 bases in the middle. This CDR3 spans 15 amino acids. DNA of the CDR3: TGTGCCAGCAGTGAAGTGGGGGAGAGCTCCTACGAGCAGTACTTC. Its translation is CASSEVGESSYEQYF.

This clonotype was counted ten times or more. The chain recombines TRBV20-1 with TRBJ2-5, with 13 bases aligning to TRBD2. V lost 6 bases and J lost 4; bases outside the gene matches: 5. The CDR3 runs 14 residues. The germline V gene encodes CDR1 DFQATT and CDR2 SNEGSKA (reference sequence). The CDR3 bases are TGCAGTGCCAGACTAGCGGGGGGACGAGAGACCCAGTACTTC. Translated: CSARLAGGRETQYF.

This clonotype appeared many times. The chain uses TRBV5-6 and TRBJ2-5, with TRBD1 matching 7 bases. V was pared by 4 bases and J by 4 bases, with 7 bases of the junction left unmatched. The CDR3 totals 14 residues. Germline V gene data show CDR1 as SGHDT and CDR2 as YYEEEE. The CDR3 loop is CASSLGQLRETQYF. The CDR3 DNA reads TGTGCCAGCAGCCTGGGACAGTTAAGAGAGACCCAGTACTTC.

This clonotype showed up many times. J is TRBJ2-1 and V is TRBV25-1; 8 bases are shared with TRBD2. The CDR3 runs 17 residues. The germline V gene encodes CDR1 MGHDK and CDR2 SYGVNS. Losses at the gene ends were 3 bases for V and 7 bases for J; bases not matched to a gene: 14. The CDR3 region is CASSDPLGAGVLNEQFF. The CDR3 nucleotides read TGTGCCAGCAGTGACCCCTTGGGAGCGGGGGTGTTGAATGAGCAGTTCTTC.

This clonotype was counted ten times or more. This sequence joins TRBV21-1 and TRBJ2-6; the table's D gene call, TRBD1, was not cross checked with the DNA. TRBV21-1 is recorded as a pseudogene. The CDR3 totals 16 residues. CDR3 bases: TGTGCCAGCAAGGGACAGGGGTATGGTGGGGCCAACGTCCTGACTTTC. Its protein product is CASKGQGYGGANVLTF.

This clonotype was picked up many times. The chain combines TRBV7-2 with TRBJ2-3; D not resolved. The CDR3 contains 14 residues. From germline, CDR1 is SGHTA and CDR2 FQGNSA. V was pared by 4 bases and J by 10 bases, with 18 bases between. The CDR3 DNA sequence: TGTGCCAGCAGCTCCCTCCTTGGGGTGGAACCGCAGTATTTT. This encodes CASSSLLGVEPQYF.

This clonotype was counted ten times or more. J is TRBJ2-5 and V is TRBV20-1; 10 bases match TRBD1. Germline V gene sequence: CDR1 DFQATT, CDR2 SNEGSKA (reference sequence). This CDR3 spans 13 amino acids. V shed 6 bases and J 5 bases; nucleotides not matched to a gene: 6. CDR3 region: CSAKTGGRETQYF. Written as DNA, the CDR3 is TGCAGTGCCAAGACAGGGGGCAGGGAGACCCAGTACTTC.

The sample holds a few counts of this clonotype. The junction differs from germline at one of its ends, possibly a read error. The chain has TRBV10-2 and TRBJ1-6; 9 bases are shared with TRBD1. Germline values: CDR1 WSHSY, CDR2 SAAADI. This CDR3 is 14 amino acids long. As DNA, the CDR3 is TGCGCCAGCAGGGGGACAGGGATGAATTCAACCCTCAACTTT. It translates to CASRGTGMNSTLNF.

This clonotype came up many times. The chain has TRBV20-1 and TRBJ2-1; TRBD1 aligns across 7 bases. The CDR3 totals 13 residues. The junction had 2 bases not matched to a gene; V was cut back by 3 bases and J by 3 bases. CDR1 DFQATT and CDR2 SNEGSKA come from the germline V gene (reference sequence). CDR3 sequence reads: CSASRDSYNEQFF. The DNA for the CDR3 is TGCAGTGCTAGCAGGGACAGCTACAATGAGCAGTTCTTC.

The sample holds many counts of this clonotype. V gene TRBV5-6 combines with J gene TRBJ2-3; 10 bases are a match to TRBD1. This CDR3 contains 15 residues. Trimming cost V 4 bases and J 2 bases; bases outside gene matches: 4. CDR1 SGHDT and CDR2 YYEEEE come from the germline V gene. CDR3 region: CASSRDRGATDTQYF. Written as DNA, the CDR3 is TGTGCCAGCAGCAGGGACAGGGGAGCCACAGATACGCAGTATTTT.

At least ten counts were recorded for this clonotype. The chain has TRBV12-3 or TRBV12-4 and TRBJ1-2; 7 bases align to TRBD1. This CDR3 is built from 12 residues. Unmatched junction bases numbered 6, after V lost 7 bases and J lost 7 bases. CDR3 in amino acids: CASNTGVGGYTF. The CDR3, as DNA: TGTGCCAGCAACACAGGGGTCGGTGGCTACACCTTC.

This clonotype was seen ten or more times. This rearrangement joins TRBV9 to TRBJ1-3; D perhaps matches TRBD1 (6 bases). This CDR3 comprises 15 residues. Germline CDR1 SGDLS, CDR2 YYNGEE. V was cut by 2 bases and J by 4 bases, with 13 bases left in between. The CDR3 loop reads CASSVGGLSGNTIYF. The CDR3 nucleotides are TGTGCCAGCAGCGTCGGGGGCTTATCAGGAAACACCATATATTTT.

The table lists this clonotype with many counts. The chain joins TRBV7-6 to TRBJ2-5; D uncertain. Germline V gives CDR1 SGHVS, CDR2 FNYEAQ. The CDR3 is 16 amino acids. Deletions cut 3 bases from V and 1 base from J, with 15 bases between. CDR3 sequence reads: CASSLGATRGQETQYF. The CDR3 DNA reads as TGTGCCAGCAGCTTGGGCGCCACACGTGGCCAAGAGACCCAGTACTTC.